This T cell receptor (beta chain) was documented in a study of blood T cell repertoires in COVID-19. Germline V lookup: CDR1 SNHLY, CDR2 FYNNEI. The J segment lost 3 bases and the V segment lost 5 bases, leaving 3 bases of the junction unmatched. This CDR3 is built from 13 residues. Profiling relied on immunoSEQ multiplex PCR, and the TCRdb table lists in-frame clones only, not all of them. The sample holds 140,000 or so clones, approximately 86% seen once. This sequence was found in a woman aged 35 to 49 who had recovered from COVID-19. The V and J genes are TRBV2 and TRBJ2-7; 8 nucleotides line up with TRBD1. Material for sequencing was PBMCs or T cells enriched from blood (not recorded which). Here the CDR3 reads CASSLDRDYEQYF. The CDR3 region has the DNA TGTGCCAGCAGTTTGGACAGGGACTACGAGCAGTACTTC.